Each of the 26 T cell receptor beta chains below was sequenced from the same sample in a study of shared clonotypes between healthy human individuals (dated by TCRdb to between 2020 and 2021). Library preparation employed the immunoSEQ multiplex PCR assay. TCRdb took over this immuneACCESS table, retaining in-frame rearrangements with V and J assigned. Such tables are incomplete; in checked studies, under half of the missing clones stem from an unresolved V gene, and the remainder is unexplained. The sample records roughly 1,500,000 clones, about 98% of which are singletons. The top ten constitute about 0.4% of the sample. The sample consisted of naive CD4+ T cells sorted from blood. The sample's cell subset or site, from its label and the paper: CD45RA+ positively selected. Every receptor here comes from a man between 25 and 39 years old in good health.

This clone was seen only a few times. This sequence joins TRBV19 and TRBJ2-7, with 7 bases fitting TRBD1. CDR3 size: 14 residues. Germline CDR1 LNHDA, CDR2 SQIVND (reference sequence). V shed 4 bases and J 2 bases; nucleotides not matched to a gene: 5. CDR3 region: CASSTRDRPYEQYF. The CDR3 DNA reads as TGTGCCAGTAGTACCCGGGACAGACCCTACGAGCAGTACTTC.

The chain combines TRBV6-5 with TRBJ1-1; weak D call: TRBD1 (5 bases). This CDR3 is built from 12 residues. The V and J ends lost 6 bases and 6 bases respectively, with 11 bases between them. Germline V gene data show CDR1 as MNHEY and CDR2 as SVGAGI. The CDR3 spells CASSRRDPEAFF. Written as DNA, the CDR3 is TGTGCCAGCAGCCGCCGGGACCCTGAAGCTTTCTTT.

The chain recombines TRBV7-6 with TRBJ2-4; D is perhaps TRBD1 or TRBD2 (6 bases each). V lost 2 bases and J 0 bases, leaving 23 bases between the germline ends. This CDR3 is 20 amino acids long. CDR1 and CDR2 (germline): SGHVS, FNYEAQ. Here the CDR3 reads CASSLIRGVGGRIAKNIQYF. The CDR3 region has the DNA TGTGCCAGCAGCTTAATCAGGGGCGTAGGGGGGAGGATAGCCAAAAACATTCAGTACTTC.

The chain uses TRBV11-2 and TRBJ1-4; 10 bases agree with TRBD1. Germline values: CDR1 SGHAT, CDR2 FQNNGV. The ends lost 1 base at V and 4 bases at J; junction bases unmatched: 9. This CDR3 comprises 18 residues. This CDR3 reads CASSLGQGAFADNEKLFF. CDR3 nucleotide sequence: TGTGCCAGCAGCTTAGGACAGGGGGCGTTCGCGGATAATGAAAAACTGTTTTTT.

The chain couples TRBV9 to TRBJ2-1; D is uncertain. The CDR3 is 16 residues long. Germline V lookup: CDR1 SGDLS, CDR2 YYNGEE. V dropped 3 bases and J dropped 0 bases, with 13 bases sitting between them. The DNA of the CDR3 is TGTGCCAGCAGCGGGTTAGCCTCAAGCTCCTACAATGAGCAGTTCTTC. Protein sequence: CASSGLASSSYNEQFF.

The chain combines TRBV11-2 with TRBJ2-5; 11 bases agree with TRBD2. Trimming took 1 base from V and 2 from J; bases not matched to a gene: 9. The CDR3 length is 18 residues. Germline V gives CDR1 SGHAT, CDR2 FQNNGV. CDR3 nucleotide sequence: TGTGCCAGCAGCTTAGTTATAGCGGGAGGGCCCTTGCAAGAGACCCAGTACTTC. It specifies CASSLVIAGGPLQETQYF.

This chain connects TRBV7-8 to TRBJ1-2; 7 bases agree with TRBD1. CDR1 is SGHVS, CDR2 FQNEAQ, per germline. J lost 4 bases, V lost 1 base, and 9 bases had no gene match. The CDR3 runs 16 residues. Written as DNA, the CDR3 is TGTGCCAGCAGCTTAGAAAAAGCCGGGACAGCCTATGGCTACACCTTC. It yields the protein CASSLEKAGTAYGYTF.

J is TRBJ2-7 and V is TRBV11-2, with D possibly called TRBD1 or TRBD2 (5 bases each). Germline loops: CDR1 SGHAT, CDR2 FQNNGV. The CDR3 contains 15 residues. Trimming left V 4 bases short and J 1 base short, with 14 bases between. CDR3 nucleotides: TGTGCCAGCAGCTGGAACTTCGGGGCGTCCTACGAGCAGTACTTC. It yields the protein CASSWNFGASYEQYF.

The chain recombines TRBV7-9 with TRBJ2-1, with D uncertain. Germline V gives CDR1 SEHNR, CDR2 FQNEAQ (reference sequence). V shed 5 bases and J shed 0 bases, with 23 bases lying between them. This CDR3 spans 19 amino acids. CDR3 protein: CASSSPPSWRMSSYNEQFF. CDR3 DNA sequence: TGTGCCAGCAGCAGCCCCCCGTCGTGGCGGATGAGCTCCTACAATGAGCAGTTCTTC. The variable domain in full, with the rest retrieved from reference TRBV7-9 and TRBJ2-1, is DTGVSQNPRHKITKRGQNVTFRCDPISEHNRLYWYRQTLGQGPEFLTYFQNEAQLEKSRLLSDRFSAERPKGSFSTLEIQRTEQGDSAMYLCASSSPPSWRMSSYNEQFFGPGTRLTVL.

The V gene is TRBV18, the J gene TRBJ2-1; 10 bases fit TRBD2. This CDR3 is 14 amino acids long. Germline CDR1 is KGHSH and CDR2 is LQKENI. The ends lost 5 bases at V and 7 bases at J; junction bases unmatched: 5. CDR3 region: CASSFRAGGNEQFF. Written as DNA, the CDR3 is TGTGCCAGCTCATTCCGAGCGGGGGGGAATGAGCAGTTCTTC.

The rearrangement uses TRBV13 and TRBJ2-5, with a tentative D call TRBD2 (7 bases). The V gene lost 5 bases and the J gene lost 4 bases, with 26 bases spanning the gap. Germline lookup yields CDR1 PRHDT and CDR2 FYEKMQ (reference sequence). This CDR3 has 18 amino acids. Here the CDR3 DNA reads TGTGCCAGCAGCAACGGACAGCGGGACGCCCAAAGGTTAGAGACCCAGTACTTC. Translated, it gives CASSNGQRDAQRLETQYF.

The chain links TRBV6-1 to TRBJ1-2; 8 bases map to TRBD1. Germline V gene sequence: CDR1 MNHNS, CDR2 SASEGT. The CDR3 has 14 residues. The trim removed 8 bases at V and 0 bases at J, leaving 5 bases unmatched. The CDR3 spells CASGQGAANYGYTF. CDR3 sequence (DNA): TGTGCCAGCGGTCAGGGGGCGGCTAACTATGGCTACACCTTC.

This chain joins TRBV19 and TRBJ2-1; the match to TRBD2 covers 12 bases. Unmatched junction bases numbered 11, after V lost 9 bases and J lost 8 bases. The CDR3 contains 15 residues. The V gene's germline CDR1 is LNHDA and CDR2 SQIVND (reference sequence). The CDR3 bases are TGTGCCAGCAGACAGACTAGCGGGAGTATTGATGAGCAGTTCTTC. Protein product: CASRQTSGSIDEQFF.

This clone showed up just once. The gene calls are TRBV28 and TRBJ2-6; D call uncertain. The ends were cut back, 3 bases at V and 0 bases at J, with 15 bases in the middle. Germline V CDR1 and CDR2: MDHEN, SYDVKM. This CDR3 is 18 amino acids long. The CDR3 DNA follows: TGTGCCAGCAGTTTTCGGTTAGGCCGCTTCTCTGGGGCCAACGTCCTGACTTTC. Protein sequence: CASSFRLGRFSGANVLTF.

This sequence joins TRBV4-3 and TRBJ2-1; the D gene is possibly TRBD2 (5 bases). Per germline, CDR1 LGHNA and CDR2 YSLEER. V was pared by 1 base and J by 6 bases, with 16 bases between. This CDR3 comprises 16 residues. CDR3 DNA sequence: TGCGCCAGCAGCCAAGTGTCGGGGAGTGGCCGCAATGAGCAGTTCTTC. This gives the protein CASSQVSGSGRNEQFF.

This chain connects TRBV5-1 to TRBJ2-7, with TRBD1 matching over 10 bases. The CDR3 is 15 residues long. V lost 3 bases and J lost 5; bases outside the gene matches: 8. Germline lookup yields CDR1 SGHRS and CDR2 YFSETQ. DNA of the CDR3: TGCGCCAGCAGCTGGCTAGGGACAGGGGACGACGAGCAGTACTTC. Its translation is CASSWLGTGDDEQYF.

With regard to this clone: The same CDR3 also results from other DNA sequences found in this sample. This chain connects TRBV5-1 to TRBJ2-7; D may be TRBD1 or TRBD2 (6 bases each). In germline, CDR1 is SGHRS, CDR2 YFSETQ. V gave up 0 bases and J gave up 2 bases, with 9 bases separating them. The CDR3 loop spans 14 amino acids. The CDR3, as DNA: TGCGCCAGCAGCTTGGGGGGGGCGCCCTACGAGCAGTACTTC. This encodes CASSLGGAPYEQYF.

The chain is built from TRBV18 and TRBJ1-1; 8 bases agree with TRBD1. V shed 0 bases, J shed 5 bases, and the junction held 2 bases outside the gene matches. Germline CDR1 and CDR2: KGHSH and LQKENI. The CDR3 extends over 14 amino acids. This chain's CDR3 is CASSPPQGATEAFF. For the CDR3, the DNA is TGTGCCAGCTCACCACCCCAGGGGGCGACTGAAGCTTTCTTT.

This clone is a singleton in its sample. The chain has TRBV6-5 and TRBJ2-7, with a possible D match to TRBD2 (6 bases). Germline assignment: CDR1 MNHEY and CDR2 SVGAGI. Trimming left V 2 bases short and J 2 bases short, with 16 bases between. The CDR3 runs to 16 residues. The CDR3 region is CASSYIAVGGTYEQYF. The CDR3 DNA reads TGTGCCAGCAGTTACATAGCGGTCGGCGGGACCTACGAGCAGTACTTC.

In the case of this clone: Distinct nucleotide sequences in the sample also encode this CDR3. The CDR3 nucleotides are TGTGCCAGCTCACCACCGAGTTCGAACACTGAAGCTTTCTTT. Translating gives CASSPPSSNTEAFF. The gene calls are TRBV18 and TRBJ1-1; D is unclear. With 0 bases removed from V and 1 base from J, the gap between germline ends came to 6 bases. Looked up from germline, CDR1 is KGHSH and CDR2 is LQKENI. The CDR3 length is 14 residues.

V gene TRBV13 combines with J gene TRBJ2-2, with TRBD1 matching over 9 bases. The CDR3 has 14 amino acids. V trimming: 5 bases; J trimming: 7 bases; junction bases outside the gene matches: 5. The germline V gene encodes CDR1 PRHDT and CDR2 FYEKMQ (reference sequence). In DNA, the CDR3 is TGTGCCAGCAGCCGAGGACAGGGGAACGGGGAGCTGTTTTTT. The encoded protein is CASSRGQGNGELFF.

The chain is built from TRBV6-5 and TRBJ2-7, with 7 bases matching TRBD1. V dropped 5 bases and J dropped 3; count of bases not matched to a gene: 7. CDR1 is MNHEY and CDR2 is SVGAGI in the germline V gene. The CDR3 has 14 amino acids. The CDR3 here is CASSRQGRGYEQYF. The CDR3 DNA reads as TGTGCCAGCAGTCGACAGGGACGGGGCTACGAGCAGTACTTC.

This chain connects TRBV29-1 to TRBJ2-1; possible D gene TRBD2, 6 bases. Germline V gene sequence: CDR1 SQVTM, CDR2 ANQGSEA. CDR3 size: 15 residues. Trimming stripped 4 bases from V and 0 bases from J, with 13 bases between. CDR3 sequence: CSVGGGSNSYNEQFF. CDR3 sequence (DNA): TGCAGCGTTGGGGGAGGTTCGAACTCCTACAATGAGCAGTTCTTC.

This CDR3 reads CASSLAAGGGNYEQYF. CDR3 nucleotide sequence: TGTGCCAGCAGCTTAGCGGCCGGCGGGGGGAACTACGAGCAGTACTTC. The chain uses TRBV7-6 and TRBJ2-7; 8 bases align to TRBD2. There are 16 residues in the CDR3. V dropped 0 bases and J dropped 3; count of bases not matched to a gene: 7. Germline V gene sequence: CDR1 SGHVS, CDR2 FNYEAQ.

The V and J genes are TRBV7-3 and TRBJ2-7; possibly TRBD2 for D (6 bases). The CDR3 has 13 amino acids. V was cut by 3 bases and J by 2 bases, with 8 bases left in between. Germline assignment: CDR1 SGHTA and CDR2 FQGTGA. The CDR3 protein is CASSFGRPYEQYF. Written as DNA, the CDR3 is TGTGCCAGCAGCTTCGGGAGACCCTACGAGCAGTACTTC.

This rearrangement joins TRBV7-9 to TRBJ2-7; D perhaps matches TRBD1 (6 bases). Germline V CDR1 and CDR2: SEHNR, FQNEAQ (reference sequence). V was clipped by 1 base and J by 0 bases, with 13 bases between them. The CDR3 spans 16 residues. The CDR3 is CASSLVLGGPSYEQYF. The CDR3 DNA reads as TGTGCCAGCAGCTTAGTTTTAGGGGGACCCTCCTACGAGCAGTACTTC.